The T cell receptor beta chain described here comes from a study of T cells after yellow fever vaccination (dated by TCRdb to the late 2010s). Regarding the research as a whole: Libraries from fractions with low cell numbers were prepared with the SMART-Seq v4 Ultra Low Input RNA kit. The cohort comprised two healthy male donors, one aged 18 to 29 and one aged 30 to 39 years. Bulk TCR alpha and beta repertoires were sequenced longitudinally to track T-cell clones before and after primary and booster YFV17D yellow fever vaccination. Bulk PBMC replicates and cell subsets were isolated from blood drawn at multiple timepoints before and after both primary and secondary immunization.

Instrument on record: Illumina NovaSeq 6000. TCR cDNA was synthesized by 5'RACE template switching, which introduced a universal primer site and unique molecular identifiers. Priming for cDNA synthesis came from both the TCR alpha and TCR beta constant segments. Two PCR steps were used to amplify libraries, with sample barcodes and sequencing adapters being added in the second step. Sequencing of libraries was performed on Illumina HiSeq 2500 (2x100 bp) or NovaSeq (2x150 bp). The authors' pipeline ran thus. Demultiplexing of reads and collapsing into UMI consensus sequences were performed with MIGEC, and V(D)J alignment was carried out with MiXCR. Vaccine-responding clonotypes were identified with edgeR using replicate PBMC samples, with FDR below 0.01 and a log2 fold change above 5 up to day 15 being required. Each bulk clonotype was labeled CD4 or CD8 based on which sequenced repertoire, CD4 or CD8, contained the clonotype at higher abundance. Using fastp at Q25 and MiXCR, TCRdb reprocessed the public reads and kept productive beta chains. All rows with the same CDR3 protein become a single entry with the most common DNA and genes. TCRdb, not the original authors, processed these V and J calls. In all, the sample holds about 200,000 distinct CDR3 sequences, and approximately 3.2% of those were seen once. The top ten hold approximately 3.5% of the sample.

The full study reports these points: Computational filtering was required because FACS-sorted repertoires could contain abundant contaminating clonotypes from the bulk population. The secondary T-cell response was weaker than the primary response but faster, peaking on day 5 instead of day 15. After the booster, most clones that had expanded after primary vaccination were detected again (over 95% of CD4 and more than 80% of CD8), suggesting broad maintenance of memory. A small fraction of clonotypes appeared in both the CD4 and CD8 compartments, likely as a result of convergent recombination. Because the study included only a couple of donors, the extent to which the findings can be generalized is limited.

Read against the paper, the sample's treatment or condition label means: live attenuated yellow fever vaccine strain. A standard Ficoll-Paque protocol was used to isolate PBMCs from peripheral blood. CD4 and CD8 T-cell fractions were isolated with Dynabeads CD4 and CD8 positive selection kits. TriZol was used to extract RNA from bulk PBMCs, from CD4 and CD8 fractions, and from dextramer-positive and dextramer-negative fractions. This clonotype was found many times. Its antigen specificity is not known. Per-nucleotide qualities are absent, and no much larger clonotype sits a single base away. CDR1 is given as ENHRY and CDR2 as SYGVKD, both from the germline V gene. The CDR3 spans 15 residues, from the cysteine through the phenylalanine. Just the 45-base CDR3 DNA is kept, in frame starting at base 1. The germline ends are 15 bases apart after V is trimmed by 3 bases and J by 4 bases.

The specimen comprised CD4+ T cells sorted from PBMCs, sampled 10 days after the yellow fever booster vaccination. Recombination connected TRBV10-3 to TRBJ1-2, with a weak D call of TRBD1 (5 bases match). This receptor was obtained from a young man who received the YFV17D yellow fever vaccine. This receptor carries the CDR3 CAISDPWSRVYGYTF. The nucleotide sequence is TGTGCCATCAGTGACCCATGGTCCAGGGTCTATGGCTACACCTTC.